This T cell receptor beta chain was sequenced for a study of CD8+CD57+ T cells in acquired aplastic anemia. The CDR3 loop spans 14 amino acids. Germline CDR1 is SGHRS and CDR2 is YFSETQ. V was pared by 1 base and J by 5 bases, with 13 bases between. Using genomic DNA as the template, TCR beta VDJ and CDR3 profiling was carried out. Each CDR3 protein is one row after TCRdb ran MiXCR on the reads. Here the sample spans about 160,000 distinct CDR3 sequences, less than 60% being singletons. Only patients with CD8+CD57+ cell expansion on flow cytometry were chosen for sequencing. This chain links TRBV5-1 with TRBJ2-7; a possible D gene is TRBD2 (5 bases). This clonotype originated in a human donor with aplastic anemia. The sample was sorted CD4+, CD8+, or CD8+CD57+ T cells (not recorded which) from PBMCs. The DNA of the CDR3 is TGCGCCAGCAGCTTGTACGGGGTTGCCGACGAGCAGTACTTC. Translation gives CASSLYGVADEQYF.